These 20 T cell receptor beta chains share one sample of origin, sequenced in a study of CD8+ T cells in alopecia areata. It was cDNA, reverse transcribed from extracted RNA, that served as the sequencing template. Measured with immunoSEQ multiplex PCR; TCRdb has only the in-frame clones, and not every one. The sample shows some 120,000 clones, 58% of them seen only once. Sequenced material: CD4+ T cells sorted from blood, taken at week 0. The receptors stem from a human donor with alopecia areata.

The V and J genes are TRBV11-2 and TRBJ2-7, with D possibly matching TRBD1 (6 bases). This CDR3 comprises 13 residues. The ends were cut back, 4 bases at V and 3 bases at J, with 10 bases in the middle. Germline lookup yields CDR1 SGHAT and CDR2 FQNNGV. The CDR3 DNA follows: TGTGCCAGCAGCTCGGGGACAAACTACGAGCAGTACTTC. Its protein is CASSSGTNYEQYF. Filled out from reference TRBV11-2 and TRBJ2-7, the complete variable domain reads EAGVAQSPRYKIIEKRQSVAFWCNPISGHATLYWYQQILGQGPKLLIQFQNNGVVDDSQLPKDRFSAERLKGVDSTLKIQPAKLEDSAVYLCASSSGTNYEQYFGPGTRLTVT.

This clone appeared a few times. The chain is built from TRBV7-3 and TRBJ2-1, with D perhaps TRBD1 (6 bases). V was cut by 4 bases and J by 10 bases, with 20 bases left in between. Germline V gene sequence: CDR1 SGHTA, CDR2 FQGTGA. This CDR3 spans 15 amino acids. The CDR3 region has the DNA TGTGCCAGCAGCTCGATTCTTCCGGGACATAGCGAGCAGTTCTTC. It yields the protein CASSSILPGHSEQFF.

The chain has TRBV4-1 and TRBJ2-3, with D tentatively TRBD2 (6 bases). CDR1 is MGHRA, CDR2 YSYEKL, per germline. V was clipped by 11 bases and J by 7 bases, with 28 bases between them. The CDR3 loop spans 16 amino acids. In DNA form, the CDR3 reads TGCGCCGCACGAGGGGAAACAGGCGGGGCATTAAATACGCAGTATTTT. This encodes CAARGETGGALNTQYF.

This chain connects TRBV4-3 to TRBJ2-3, with D possibly matching TRBD1 (6 bases). Germline CDR1 reads LGHNA; CDR2 reads YSLEER. Trimming stripped 0 bases from V and 2 bases from J, with 9 bases between. The length of the CDR3 is 15 residues. This CDR3 reads CASSQDRDTTDTQYF. Here the CDR3 DNA reads TGCGCCAGCAGCCAAGACCGGGACACCACAGATACGCAGTATTTT.

The V call is TRBV7-6, the J call TRBJ1-1; 7 nucleotides line up with TRBD1. The germline gives CDR1 SGHVS, CDR2 FNYEAQ. The CDR3 extends over 13 amino acids. Trimming removed 1 base from V and 4 bases from J; junction bases left unmatched: 0. This chain's CDR3 is CASSLGQGTEAFF. For the CDR3, the DNA is TGTGCCAGCAGCTTAGGACAGGGCACTGAAGCTTTCTTT.

Concerning this clone: The sample has other DNA sequences that encode this CDR3 too. The chain uses TRBV5-1 and TRBJ2-7; D is possibly TRBD2 (5 bases). The CDR3 runs 14 residues. The germline V gene encodes CDR1 SGHRS and CDR2 YFSETQ. Trimming cost V 0 bases and J 0 bases, with 7 bases left between them. The CDR3 here is CASSLGLASYEQYF. CDR3 DNA sequence: TGCGCCAGCAGCTTGGGTCTAGCCTCCTACGAGCAGTACTTC.

This chain uses TRBV6-5 with TRBJ1-4; D may be TRBD1 (6 bases). CDR1 is MNHEY, CDR2 SVGAGI, per germline. The germline V and J ends were trimmed by 2 bases and 3 bases, with 7 bases remaining between them. This CDR3 is built from 14 residues. CDR3 in DNA: TGTGCCAGCAGTTACCGACAGGCTAATGAAAAACTGTTTTTT. It encodes CASSYRQANEKLFF.

The chain joins TRBV29-1 to TRBJ1-1; 7 positions agree with TRBD1. V lost 6 bases to trimming and J lost 6 bases; unmatched junction nucleotides: 13. Germline V CDR1 and CDR2: SQVTM, ANQGSEA. The CDR3 spans 14 residues. The CDR3, as DNA: TGCAGCGTGGCCTACAGGGGACGAGGGCCTGAAGCTTTCTTT. This encodes CSVAYRGRGPEAFF.

The chain has TRBV5-1 and TRBJ1-1; D perhaps matches TRBD1 (6 bases). The CDR3 contains 18 residues. CDR1 SGHRS and CDR2 YFSETQ come from the germline V gene. The V and J ends lost 4 bases and 4 bases respectively, with 26 bases between them. The CDR3 nucleotides read TGCGCCAGCAGCCCGGGGGCGGGGGCAGGGTCATCGGGCACTGAAGCTTTCTTT. Translating it yields CASSPGAGAGSSGTEAFF.

This chain connects TRBV18 to TRBJ2-7, with D unresolved. The germline CDR1 and CDR2 sequences are KGHSH and LQKENI. Trimming pared 0 bases from V and 7 bases from J, leaving 13 bases between. The CDR3 has 14 residues. The CDR3 DNA follows: TGTGCCAGCTCACCACCGGACGGTTTCGAGGAGCAGTACTTC. It codes for CASSPPDGFEEQYF.

A few counts support this clone. The chain recombines TRBV19 with TRBJ1-1; D is possibly TRBD1 (6 bases). Germline values: CDR1 LNHDA, CDR2 SQIVND (reference sequence). The CDR3 has 16 residues. V dropped 5 bases and J dropped 1 base, with 17 bases sitting between them. The DNA of the CDR3 is TGTGCCAGTAGTCAGGGGCCCGGATTAGCGAACACTGAAGCTTTCTTT. As protein: CASSQGPGLANTEAFF.

The chain couples TRBV6-5 to TRBJ2-5; no definite D call. CDR3 length: 13 amino acids. In germline, CDR1 is MNHEY, CDR2 SVGAGI. V lost 4 bases and J lost 3, with 9 bases in between. In nucleotides, the CDR3 is TGTGCCAGCAGTTCGACTGGGGAAGAGACCCAGTACTTC. It translates to CASSSTGEETQYF.

The gene calls are TRBV27 and TRBJ1-4; maybe TRBD1 (5 bases). V was trimmed by 7 bases and J by 10 bases, leaving 19 bases between them. The V gene's germline CDR1 is MNHEY and CDR2 SMNVEV (reference sequence). This CDR3 region has 14 residues. The CDR3 DNA sequence: TGTGCCAGCAACGGGGACGGGTTCTCGGGAAAACTGTTTTTT. This translates into CASNGDGFSGKLFF.

This clone was counted between two and nine times. The chain is built from TRBV27 and TRBJ2-3; weak D call: TRBD1 (6 bases). Germline V gene sequence: CDR1 MNHEY, CDR2 SMNVEV (reference sequence). The CDR3 consists of 13 residues. Trimming removed 4 bases from V and 5 bases from J, with 10 bases in between. CDR3 amino acids: CASSWGPEDTQYF. In nucleotides, the CDR3 is TGTGCCAGCAGTTGGGGGCCGGAAGATACGCAGTATTTT.

This clone was seen a few times. This rearrangement joins TRBV5-1 to TRBJ2-1; D tentatively reads TRBD1 or TRBD2 (5 bases each). Trimming stripped 4 bases from V and 5 bases from J, with 13 bases between. The CDR3 covers 14 residues. Per germline, CDR1 SGHRS and CDR2 YFSETQ. In nucleotides, the CDR3 is TGCGCCAGCAGCCCCGGGGACGTACACAATGAGCAGTTCTTC. It specifies CASSPGDVHNEQFF.

This clone is a singleton in its sample. The chain joins TRBV7-8 to TRBJ1-2, with 9 nucleotides matching TRBD1. The V gene's germline CDR1 is SGHVS and CDR2 FQNEAQ. After removal of 4 bases from V and 1 base from J, the junction contained 7 bases not matched to a gene. The CDR3 covers 16 residues. The chain's CDR3 is CASSSGQGRINYGYTF. In DNA, the CDR3 is TGTGCCAGCAGCTCCGGACAGGGGAGGATTAACTATGGCTACACCTTC.

This clone was seen a few times. The J gene is TRBJ2-5, the V gene TRBV18; D remains unclear. The germline V gene encodes CDR1 KGHSH and CDR2 LQKENI. There are 14 residues in the CDR3. Deletions cut 0 bases from V and 5 bases from J, with 10 bases between. The CDR3 sequence: CASSPPPLGETQYF. The CDR3 bases are TGTGCCAGCTCACCACCGCCGCTCGGGGAGACCCAGTACTTC. The entire variable domain, with the rest obtained from reference TRBV18 and TRBJ2-5, is as follows: NAGVMQNPRHLVRRRGQEARLRCSPMKGHSHVYWYRQLPEEGLKFMVYLQKENIIDESGMPKERFSAEFPKEGPSILRIQQVVRGDSAAYFCASSPPPLGETQYFGPGTRLLVL.

This clone showed up just a few times. This rearrangement joins TRBV28 to TRBJ2-3; either TRBD1 or TRBD2 may fit D (5 bases each). V gave up 11 bases and J gave up 4 bases, with 16 bases separating them. This CDR3 contains 13 residues. The germline V gene encodes CDR1 MDHEN and CDR2 SYDVKM. The CDR3 protein is CACLGDDADTQYF. CDR3 bases: TGTGCCTGTCTGGGGGACGACGCAGATACGCAGTATTTT.

The rearrangement uses TRBV7-2 and TRBJ2-2; D is uncertain. The CDR3 covers 14 residues. Trimming removed 2 bases from V and 4 bases from J, with 8 bases in between. The V gene's germline CDR1 is SGHTA and CDR2 FQGNSA. The CDR3 region has the DNA TGTGCCAGCAGCTTACAAGGAGCCACCGGGGAGCTGTTTTTT. Translated, it gives CASSLQGATGELFF.

J is TRBJ2-7 and V is TRBV7-2; no definite D call. CDR1 is SGHTA and CDR2 is FQGNSA in the germline V gene. Between the trimmed V and J ends, which lost 1 base and 1 base, there was a span of 8 bases. This CDR3 is 14 amino acids long. The CDR3 bases are TGTGCCAGCAGCTTAGTGGAAGGATCCTACGAGCAGTACTTC. Its protein is CASSLVEGSYEQYF.